This paragraph reports one T cell receptor (beta chain). The record originates from a study of blood T cell repertoires in COVID-19. Whole-study context: The origin of the acute and convalescent COVID-19 samples was the United States, Italy and Spain.

Assay used: immunoSEQ multiplex PCR; TCRdb lists only in-frame clones, some missing. This sample has some 100,000 clones, with approximately 78% found just once. The V and J ends lost 6 bases and 2 bases respectively, with 16 bases between them. Per the germline V gene, CDR1 is MNHEY and CDR2 is SVGEGT. This CDR3 has 16 amino acids. The V and J genes are TRBV6-2 or TRBV6-3 and TRBJ2-2; the D gene is possibly TRBD1 (5 bases). The sequencing input was peripheral blood. The origin of this receptor is a human donor in a cohort sampled during active COVID-19. The CDR3 bases are TGTGCCAGCAGCCCAACCAGGACACACAACACCGGGGAGCTGTTTTTT. It translates to CASSPTRTHNTGELFF.